The 15 T cell receptor beta chains presented below share a single source sample, sequenced in a study of control samples from healthy donors and cancer patients. Some clones are missing from TCRdb's copy, which holds only in-frame ones; the method was immunoSEQ multiplex PCR. Counted here are roughly 76,000 clones, roughly 93% occurring once; the ten biggest clones make up around 5%. The sample taken for sequencing was blood. The source of these receptors is a young woman in good health.

The chain recombines TRBV4-1 with TRBJ2-7; TRBD2 matches 8 bases. The germline gives CDR1 MGHRA, CDR2 YSYEKL. Trimming took 1 base from V and 3 from J; bases not matched to a gene: 5. This CDR3 region has 15 residues. CDR3 sequence reads: CASSQAGLGRYEQYF. The CDR3, as DNA: TGCGCCAGCAGCCAAGCGGGACTAGGCCGCTACGAGCAGTACTTC.

The rearrangement links TRBV6-4 to TRBJ2-3, with 13 bases identical to TRBD2. The CDR3 is made up of 16 amino acids. CDR1 and CDR2 (germline): MRHNA, SNTAGT. With V trimmed by 0 bases and J by 8 bases, 5 bases remained unmatched. In DNA form, the CDR3 reads TGTGCCAGCAGTGACTCGACTAGCGGGGGGCCAGGTACGCAGTATTTT. The encoded protein is CASSDSTSGGPGTQYF.

The V call is TRBV11-2, the J call TRBJ1-4; maybe TRBD1 (6 bases). Germline V gene lookup returns CDR1 SGHAT and CDR2 FQNNGV. The CDR3 is 15 residues long. With 2 bases removed from V and 7 bases from J, the gap between germline ends came to 14 bases. CDR3 loop: CASSLNGGQSEKLFF. CDR3 DNA sequence: TGTGCCAGCAGCTTAAACGGGGGGCAGAGTGAAAAACTGTTTTTT. The variable domain in full, completed from reference TRBV11-2 and TRBJ1-4, reads EAGVAQSPRYKIIEKRQSVAFWCNPISGHATLYWYQQILGQGPKLLIQFQNNGVVDDSQLPKDRFSAERLKGVDSTLKIQPAKLEDSAVYLCASSLNGGQSEKLFFGSGTQLSVL.

The count of this clone is one. The chain joins TRBV2 to TRBJ2-4; a weak D match, TRBD2 (6 bases). Germline V gene sequence: CDR1 SNHLY, CDR2 FYNNEI. Deletions cut 2 bases from V and 2 bases from J, with 22 bases between. CDR3 length: 19 residues. CDR3 sequence: CASSEYRGIAVKTKNIQYF. CDR3 DNA sequence: TGTGCCAGCAGTGAATATCGGGGTATAGCGGTAAAAACCAAAAACATTCAGTACTTC.

Only one count was recorded for this clone. V gene TRBV10-3 combines with J gene TRBJ1-1, with TRBD1 as a possible D gene (6 bases). Trimming stripped 10 bases from V and 6 bases from J, with 12 bases between. Germline V CDR1 and CDR2: ENHRY, SYGVKD. CDR3 size: 11 residues. As DNA, the CDR3 is TGTGCCACTGAACAGGGCTCTGAAGCTTTCTTT. Its translation is CATEQGSEAFF.

The chain links TRBV7-3 to TRBJ1-6; a possible D gene is TRBD1 (5 bases). Trimming shortened V by 2 bases and J by 10 bases, and 9 bases separated the two germline ends. The germline V gene encodes CDR1 SGHTA and CDR2 FQGTGA. The CDR3 has 13 amino acids. CDR3: CASSLQGGSPLHF. In DNA, the CDR3 is TGTGCCAGCAGCTTACAGGGAGGGTCACCCCTCCACTTT.

This rearrangement joins TRBV6-4 to TRBJ2-3, with TRBD2 matching 7 bases. CDR1 is MRHNA, CDR2 SNTAGT, per germline. This CDR3 comprises 15 residues. V trimming: 3 bases; J trimming: 4 bases; junction bases outside the gene matches: 7. CDR3 sequence (DNA): TGTGCCAGCAGTGATAGTGCGGGAGAGGCAGATACGCAGTATTTT. The encoded protein is CASSDSAGEADTQYF.

The chain couples TRBV19 to TRBJ1-2; D ambiguous. V gave up 6 bases and J gave up 4 bases, with 6 bases separating them. Germline CDR1 and CDR2: LNHDA and SQIVND (reference sequence). The CDR3 extends over 11 amino acids. The CDR3 DNA is TGTGCCAGTAGGGACGGCTATGGCTACACCTTC. Encoded protein: CASRDGYGYTF.

This rearrangement joins TRBV27 to TRBJ2-3; D call uncertain. The germline gives CDR1 MNHEY, CDR2 SMNVEV (reference sequence). V lost 2 bases, J lost 0 bases, and 6 bases lay in between. The CDR3 runs to 14 residues. The CDR3 DNA sequence: TGTGCCAGCAGTTTACCCGGGAGCACAGATACGCAGTATTTT. Translated, it gives CASSLPGSTDTQYF.

The chain recombines TRBV28 with TRBJ2-7, with D possibly TRBD2 on 6 matching bases. V dropped 6 bases and J dropped 0 bases, with 9 bases sitting between them. Looked up from germline, CDR1 is MDHEN and CDR2 is SYDVKM. The CDR3 covers 13 residues. The CDR3 reads CASRTEGSYEQYF. CDR3 bases: TGTGCCAGCAGAACGGAGGGCTCCTACGAGCAGTACTTC.

The J gene is TRBJ1-2, the V gene TRBV11-2; 8 bases line up with TRBD1. CDR1 and CDR2 (germline): SGHAT, FQNNGV. J lost 6 bases, V lost 5 bases, and 8 bases had no gene match. The CDR3 loop spans 14 amino acids. CDR3 nucleotide sequence: TGTGCCAGCAGCGGCAGGGGGCTCCTTCATGGCTACACCTTC. Its translation: CASSGRGLLHGYTF.

The V call is TRBV16, the J call TRBJ1-2; possibly TRBD1 for D (5 bases). Trimming took 4 bases from V and 4 from J, leaving 10 bases between them. This CDR3 contains 13 residues. From germline, CDR1 is KGHSY and CDR2 FQNENV. The CDR3 DNA sequence: TGTGCCAGCAGCCTATCCGGGACCTATGGCTACACCTTC. This sequence encodes CASSLSGTYGYTF.

A single count supports this clone. The gene calls are TRBV10-2 and TRBJ1-2; D ambiguous. The CDR3 sequence is 15 residues long. V lost 2 bases and J lost 0, with 10 bases in between. Germline-derived CDR1 and CDR2 are WSHSY and SAAADI. CDR3 nucleotide sequence: TGCGCCAGCAGTGAGGAGGGTACGTCTAACTATGGCTACACCTTC. This codes for CASSEEGTSNYGYTF.

This rearrangement joins TRBV30 to TRBJ2-5; D is undetermined. Germline V gene sequence: CDR1 GTSNPN, CDR2 SVGIG (reference sequence). Trimming shortened V by 8 bases and J by 3 bases, and 16 bases separated the two germline ends. The CDR3 contains 13 residues. This CDR3 reads CAQDAGREETQYF. As DNA, the CDR3 is TGTGCCCAAGACGCCGGCCGTGAAGAGACCCAGTACTTC.

This clone came up once. The chain couples TRBV7-9 to TRBJ1-6, with D possibly being TRBD1 (5 bases). Trimming pared 5 bases from V and 6 bases from J, leaving 17 bases between. Germline values: CDR1 SEHNR, CDR2 FQNEAQ (reference sequence). This CDR3 is built from 16 residues. Written as DNA, the CDR3 is TGTGCCAGCAGCCCCACCGGGGGGATATCTAATTCACCCCTCCACTTT. It codes for CASSPTGGISNSPLHF.